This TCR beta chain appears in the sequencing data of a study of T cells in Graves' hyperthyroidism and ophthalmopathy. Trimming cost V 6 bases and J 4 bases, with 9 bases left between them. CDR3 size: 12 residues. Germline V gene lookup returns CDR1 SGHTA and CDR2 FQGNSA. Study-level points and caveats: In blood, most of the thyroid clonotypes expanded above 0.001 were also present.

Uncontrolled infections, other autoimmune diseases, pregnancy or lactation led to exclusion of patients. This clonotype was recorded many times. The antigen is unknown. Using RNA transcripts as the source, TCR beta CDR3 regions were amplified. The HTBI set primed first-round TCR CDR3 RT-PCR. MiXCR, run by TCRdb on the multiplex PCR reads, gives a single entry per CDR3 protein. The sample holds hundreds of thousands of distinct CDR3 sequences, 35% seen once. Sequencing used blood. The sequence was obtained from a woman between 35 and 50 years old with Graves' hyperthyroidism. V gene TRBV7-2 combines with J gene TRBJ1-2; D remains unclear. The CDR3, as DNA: TGTGCCAGCAGAGCAGGACCCTATGGCTACACCTTC. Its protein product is CASRAGPYGYTF. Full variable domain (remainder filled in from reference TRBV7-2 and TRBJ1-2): GAGVSQSPSNKVTEKGKDVELRCDPISGHTALYWYRQSLGQGLEFLIYFQGNSAPDKSGLPSDRFSAERTGGSVSTLTIQRTQQEDSAVYLCASRAGPYGYTFGSGTRLTVV.